This T cell receptor (beta chain) was recovered during a study of T-cell memory formation after mild COVID-19. 5'RACE, which relied on constant-segment primers, yielded TCR alpha and TCR beta cDNA libraries carrying sample barcodes and UMIs. MiXCR, applied by TCRdb to the 5' RACE reads, yields one record per CDR3 protein. The sample has under 400,000 distinct CDR3 sequences; 28% are singletons. The CDR3 is 16 residues long. The trim removed 5 bases at V and 1 base at J, leaving 9 bases unmatched. In germline, CDR1 is SGHVS, CDR2 FQNEAQ. This clonotype was seen many times. This sequence originates from an adult woman who had mild COVID-19 (a few samples of this study predate the infection). Cell type and time point are not known. The rearrangement joins TRBV7-8 to TRBJ2-3; TRBD2 aligns across 7 bases. Sequenced sample: PBMCs or a T cell subset sorted from them (not recorded which). For the CDR3, the DNA is TGTGCCAGCAGCCCCTTTGGGGGGGGGGGCACAGATACGCAGTATTTT. Protein sequence: CASSPFGGGGTDTQYF.